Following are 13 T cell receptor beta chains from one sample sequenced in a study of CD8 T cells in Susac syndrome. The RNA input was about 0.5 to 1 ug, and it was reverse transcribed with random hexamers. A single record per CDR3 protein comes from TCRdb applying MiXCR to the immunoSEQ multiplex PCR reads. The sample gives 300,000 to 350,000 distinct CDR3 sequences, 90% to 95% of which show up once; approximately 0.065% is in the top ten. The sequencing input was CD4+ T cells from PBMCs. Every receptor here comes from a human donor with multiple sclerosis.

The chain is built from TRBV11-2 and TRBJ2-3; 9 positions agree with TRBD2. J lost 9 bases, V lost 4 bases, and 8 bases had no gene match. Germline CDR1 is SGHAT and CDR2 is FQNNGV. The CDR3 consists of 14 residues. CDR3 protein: CASSWGGTSTTQYF. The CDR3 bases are TGTGCCAGCAGCTGGGGGGGGACTAGCACGACGCAGTATTTT. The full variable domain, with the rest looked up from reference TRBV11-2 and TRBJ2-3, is EAGVAQSPRYKIIEKRQSVAFWCNPISGHATLYWYQQILGQGPKLLIQFQNNGVVDDSQLPKDRFSAERLKGVDSTLKIQPAKLEDSAVYLCASSWGGTSTTQYFGPGTRLTVL.

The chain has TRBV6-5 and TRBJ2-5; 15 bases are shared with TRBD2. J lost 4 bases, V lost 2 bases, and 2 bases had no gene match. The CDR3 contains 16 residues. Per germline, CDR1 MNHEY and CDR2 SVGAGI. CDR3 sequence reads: CASSYGLAGGRETQYF. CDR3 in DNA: TGTGCCAGCAGTTACGGACTAGCGGGGGGGCGAGAGACCCAGTACTTC.

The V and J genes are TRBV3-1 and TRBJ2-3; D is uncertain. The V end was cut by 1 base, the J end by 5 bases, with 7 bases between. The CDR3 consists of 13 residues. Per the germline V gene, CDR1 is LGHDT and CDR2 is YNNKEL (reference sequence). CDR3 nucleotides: TGTGCCAGCAGCCAAGGAGCAGGAGATACGCAGTATTTT. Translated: CASSQGAGDTQYF.

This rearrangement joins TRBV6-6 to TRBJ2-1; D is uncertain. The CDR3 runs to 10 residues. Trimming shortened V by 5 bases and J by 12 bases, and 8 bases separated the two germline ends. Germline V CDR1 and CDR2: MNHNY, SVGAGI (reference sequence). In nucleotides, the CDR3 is TGTGCCAGCAGTCGATCGCGGCAGTTCTTC. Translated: CASSRSRQFF.

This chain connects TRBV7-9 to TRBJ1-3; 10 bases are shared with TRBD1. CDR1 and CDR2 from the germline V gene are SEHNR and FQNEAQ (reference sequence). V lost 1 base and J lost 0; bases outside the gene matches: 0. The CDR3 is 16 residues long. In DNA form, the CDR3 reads TGTGCCAGCAGCTTAGGGACAGGGGGCTCTGGAAACACCATATATTTT. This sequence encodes CASSLGTGGSGNTIYF. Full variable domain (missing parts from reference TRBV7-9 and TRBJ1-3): DTGVSQNPRHKITKRGQNVTFRCDPISEHNRLYWYRQTLGQGPEFLTYFQNEAQLEKSRLLSDRFSAERPKGSFSTLEIQRTEQGDSAMYLCASSLGTGGSGNTIYFGEGSWLTVV.

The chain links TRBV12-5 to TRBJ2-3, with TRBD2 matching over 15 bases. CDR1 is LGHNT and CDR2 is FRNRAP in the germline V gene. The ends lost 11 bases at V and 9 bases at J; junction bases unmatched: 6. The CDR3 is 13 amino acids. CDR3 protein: CACGLAGGQTQYF. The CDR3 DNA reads TGTGCTTGCGGACTAGCGGGGGGGCAGACGCAGTATTTT.

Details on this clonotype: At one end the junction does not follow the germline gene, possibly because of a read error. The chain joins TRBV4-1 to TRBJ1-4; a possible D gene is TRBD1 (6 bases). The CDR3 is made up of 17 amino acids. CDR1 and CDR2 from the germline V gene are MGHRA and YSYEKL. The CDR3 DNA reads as TGCGCCAACAGCCCCTTCGGGACATCACAGGGTAATGAAAAACTGTTTTTT. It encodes CANSPFGTSQGNEKLFF.

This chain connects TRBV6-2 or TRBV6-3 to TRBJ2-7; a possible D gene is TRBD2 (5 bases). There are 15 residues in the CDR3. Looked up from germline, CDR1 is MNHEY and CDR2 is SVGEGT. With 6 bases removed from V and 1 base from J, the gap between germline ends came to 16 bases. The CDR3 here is CASSAPRVASYEQYF. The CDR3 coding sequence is TGTGCCAGCAGCGCACCCCGAGTAGCGTCCTACGAGCAGTACTTC.

DNA of the CDR3: TGTGCCAGCAGCTTAGTCGGGACCTCCTACGAGCAGTACTTC. Amino acid sequence: CASSLVGTSYEQYF. This sequence joins TRBV7-9 and TRBJ2-7; D may correspond to TRBD1 or TRBD2 (5 bases each). The length of the CDR3 is 14 residues. The V gene's germline CDR1 is SEHNR and CDR2 FQNEAQ (reference sequence). V shed 1 base and J shed 0 bases, with 7 bases lying between them.

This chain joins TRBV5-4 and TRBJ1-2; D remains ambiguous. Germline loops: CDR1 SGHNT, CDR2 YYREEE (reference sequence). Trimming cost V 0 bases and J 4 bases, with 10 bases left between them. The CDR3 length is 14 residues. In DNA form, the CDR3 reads TGTGCCAGCAGCTTGGGTCTAGATTCCTATGGCTACACCTTC. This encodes CASSLGLDSYGYTF.

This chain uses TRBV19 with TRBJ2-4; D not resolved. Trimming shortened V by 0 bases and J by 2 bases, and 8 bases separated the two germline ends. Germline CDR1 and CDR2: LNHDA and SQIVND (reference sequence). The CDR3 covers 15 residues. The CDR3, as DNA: TGTGCCAGTAGTATAGATGGAGATACCAAAAACATTCAGTACTTC. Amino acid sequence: CASSIDGDTKNIQYF.

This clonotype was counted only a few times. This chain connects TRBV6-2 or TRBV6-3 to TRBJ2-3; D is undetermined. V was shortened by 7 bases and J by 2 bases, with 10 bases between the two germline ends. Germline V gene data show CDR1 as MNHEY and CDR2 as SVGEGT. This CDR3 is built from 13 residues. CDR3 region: CASNRRSTDTQYF. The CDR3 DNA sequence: TGTGCCAGCAATCGGCGCTCCACAGATACGCAGTATTTT.

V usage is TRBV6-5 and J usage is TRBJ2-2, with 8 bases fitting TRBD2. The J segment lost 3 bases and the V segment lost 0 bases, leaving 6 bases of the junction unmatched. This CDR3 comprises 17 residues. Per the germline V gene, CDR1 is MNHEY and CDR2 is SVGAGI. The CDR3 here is CASSYSIRGGYTGELFF. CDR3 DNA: TGTGCCAGCAGTTACTCGATTCGGGGGGGGTACACCGGGGAGCTGTTTTTT.